A single sample gave rise to the 29 T cell receptor beta chains below, sequenced in a study of regulatory T cells in long-lasting Graves disease. In building TCR beta libraries, iRepertoire HTBI primers were used together with Arm-PCR of CDR3 regions. Each CDR3 protein is one row after TCRdb ran MiXCR on the multiplex PCR reads. The profile shows 530,000 or so distinct CDR3 sequences, about 16% of them singletons. Time point in this sample: newly diagnosed GD, antithyroid drugs for less than 3 months. The TCR library was made from RNA that had been extracted from PBMCs in TRIzol. The data also belong to a second study, concerning T cells in Graves' hyperthyroidism and ophthalmopathy.

Material: peripheral blood mononuclear cells (PBMCs), obtained at new diagnosis, from a patient treated with antithyroid drugs. The origin of the receptors is a man aged 18 to 29 with Graves disease.

The chain joins TRBV6-1 to TRBJ1-6; D might be TRBD1 (5 bases). The V end lost 7 bases, the J end lost 6 bases, and 19 bases lay between the germline ends. The CDR3 is 16 amino acids. From germline, CDR1 is MNHNS and CDR2 SASEGT. The CDR3 DNA reads as TGTGCCAGCACCACAGGCAGGGCTGGGGGTAATTCACCCCTCCACTTT. Translation: CASTTGRAGGNSPLHF.

This clonotype was picked up many times. The chain couples TRBV27 to TRBJ1-2; D call uncertain. CDR3 length equals 10 residues. From germline, CDR1 is MNHEY and CDR2 SMNVEV (reference sequence). V was cut by 8 bases and J by 3 bases, with 4 bases left in between. For the CDR3, the DNA is TGTGCCAGCGGAGACTATGGCTACACCTTC. Protein sequence: CASGDYGYTF.

This chain uses TRBV20-1 with TRBJ2-7; D tentatively reads TRBD1 or TRBD2 (5 bases each). This CDR3 has 14 amino acids. CDR1 and CDR2 from the germline V gene are DFQATT and SNEGSKA (reference sequence). With 6 bases removed from V and 3 bases from J, the gap between germline ends came to 18 bases. The CDR3 DNA reads TGCAGTGCCTCGGGACCCGCATCCTTCTACGAGCAGTACTTC. It is translated as CSASGPASFYEQYF.

As concerns this clonotype: Being one base from a much bigger clone, this may be a read error. V gene TRBV5-1 combines with J gene TRBJ1-2; tentative D call: TRBD1 (6 bases). Germline CDR1 is SGHRS and CDR2 is YFSETQ. Trimming cost V 4 bases and J 4 bases, with 11 bases left between them. This CDR3 region has 13 residues. CDR3 sequence: CASSDEGVYGYTF. The CDR3 region has the DNA TGCGCCAGCAGCGACGAGGGGGTCTATGGCTACACCTTC. Together with reference TRBV5-1 and TRBJ1-2, the CDR3 gives the full variable domain: KAGVTQTPRYLIKTRGQQVTLSCSPISGHRSVSWYQQTPGQGLQFLFEYFSETQRNKGNFPGRFSGRQFSNSRSEMNVSTLELGDSALYLCASSDEGVYGYTFGSGTRLTVV.

This clonotype occurred many times. This chain uses TRBV10-3 with TRBJ1-2; D is unresolved. Germline V lookup: CDR1 ENHRY, CDR2 SYGVKD. The V end lost 3 bases, the J end lost 1 base, and 6 bases lay between the germline ends. The CDR3 covers 13 residues. The CDR3 DNA follows: TGTGCCATCAGTGATTACAGTAACTATGGCTACACCTTC. This encodes CAISDYSNYGYTF.

The chain carries TRBV5-1 and TRBJ2-2, with D possibly being TRBD1 (6 bases). Trimming left V 0 bases short and J 1 base short, with 10 bases between. The germline CDR1 and CDR2 sequences are SGHRS and YFSETQ. There are 16 residues in the CDR3. The chain's CDR3 is CASSLAGTLNTGELFF. The DNA for the CDR3 is TGCGCCAGCAGCTTGGCCGGGACACTGAACACCGGGGAGCTGTTTTTT.

This clonotype has just a few counts. The chain links TRBV11-2 to TRBJ2-1, with 8 nucleotides matching TRBD2. CDR1 SGHAT and CDR2 FQNNGV come from the germline V gene. The CDR3 runs 15 residues. V trimming: 5 bases; J trimming: 5 bases; junction bases outside the gene matches: 8. Here the CDR3 DNA reads TGTGCCAGCAGCCGGGGGACTAGGGTAAACAATGAGCAGTTCTTC. Translated, it gives CASSRGTRVNNEQFF.

The chain combines TRBV7-9 with TRBJ1-2; perhaps TRBD1 as D (5 bases). Germline V gene sequence: CDR1 SEHNR, CDR2 FQNEAQ (reference sequence). This CDR3 has 13 residues. Trimming stripped 5 bases from V and 4 bases from J, with 11 bases between. The CDR3 coding sequence is TGTGCCAGCAGCCTCAGGGAGCTCTATGGCTACACCTTC. It codes for CASSLRELYGYTF.

This clonotype was recorded at least ten times. The chain combines TRBV7-9 with TRBJ2-5; TRBD1 matches at 9 bases. CDR1 SEHNR and CDR2 FQNEAQ come from the germline V gene (reference sequence). The CDR3 loop spans 16 amino acids. V dropped 4 bases and J dropped 2; count of bases not matched to a gene: 8. CDR3 nucleotides: TGTGCCAGCAGCTCATTCGGGACAGGGCATCAAGAGACCCAGTACTTC. It yields the protein CASSSFGTGHQETQYF.

This chain joins TRBV18 and TRBJ2-2, with a tentative D call TRBD2 (5 bases). V was clipped by 8 bases and J by 7 bases, with 14 bases between them. Germline CDR1 is KGHSH and CDR2 is LQKENI. The CDR3 loop spans 13 amino acids. CDR3 DNA: TGTGCCAGCCGCGAACGGGAAGGCGGGGAGCTGTTTTTT. It translates to CASREREGGELFF. Based on the CDR3 plus reference TRBV18 and TRBJ2-2, the full variable domain is NAGVMQNPRHLVRRRGQEARLRCSPMKGHSHVYWYRQLPEEGLKFMVYLQKENIIDESGMPKERFSAEFPKEGPSILRIQQVVRGDSAAYFCASREREGGELFFGEGSRLTVL.

The chain links TRBV30 to TRBJ2-3; 12 bases match TRBD1. The CDR3 has 17 residues. The V gene end was trimmed by 1 base and the J gene end by 5 bases; junction bases not matched to a gene: 10. Per germline, CDR1 GTSNPN and CDR2 SVGIG (reference sequence). CDR3 protein: CAWSGGTGGGKGDTQYF. In DNA, the CDR3 is TGTGCCTGGAGTGGGGGGACAGGGGGCGGGAAAGGAGATACGCAGTATTTT.

This clonotype turned up a few times. This chain links TRBV2 with TRBJ2-5, with 7 positions matching TRBD2. Germline V gives CDR1 SNHLY, CDR2 FYNNEI. This CDR3 is built from 15 residues. Germline trimming cut 3 bases from V and 3 bases from J; bases unmatched to any gene: 7. The CDR3 reads CASSEAGLAEETQYF. CDR3 sequence (DNA): TGTGCCAGCAGTGAGGCTGGGCTAGCGGAAGAGACCCAGTACTTC.

The table lists this clonotype with many counts. This chain connects TRBV29-1 to TRBJ2-7; 7 bases map to TRBD1. V trimming: 4 bases; J trimming: 1 base; junction bases outside the gene matches: 10. Germline CDR1 SQVTM, CDR2 ANQGSEA. The CDR3 covers 15 residues. DNA of the CDR3: TGCAGCGTTGTATCCGGGACAGCATCTTCCTACGAGCAGTACTTC. This translates into CSVVSGTASSYEQYF.

This clonotype has only a few counts. An end of the junction differs from the germline gene, which may be a read error. This chain links TRBV5-5 with TRBJ2-7; D is uncertain. Germline lookup yields CDR1 SGHKS and CDR2 YYEKEE (reference sequence). The CDR3 is 11 residues long. For the CDR3, the DNA is TGTGCCAGCAGCTTGTTAGGCAGCCCTTCCTTC. It specifies CASSLLGSPSF. The full variable domain, with the rest looked up from reference TRBV5-5 and TRBJ2-7, is DAGVTQSPTHLIKTRGQQVTLRCSPISGHKSVSWYQQVLGQGPQFIFQYYEKEERGRGNFPDRFSARQFPNYSSELNVNALLLGDSALYLCASSLLGSPSFGPGTRLTVT.

V is TRBV11-2 and J is TRBJ1-6, with D possibly matching TRBD1 (5 bases). The CDR3 contains 15 residues. Per the germline V gene, CDR1 is SGHAT and CDR2 is FQNNGV. V lost 3 bases and J lost 6, with 12 bases in between. The CDR3 DNA follows: TGTGCCAGCAGCTTTTCGGACACTCTTAATTCACCCCTCCACTTT. As protein: CASSFSDTLNSPLHF.

This clonotype was observed many times. This rearrangement joins TRBV2 to TRBJ2-7, with D tentatively TRBD1 (6 bases). CDR1 is SNHLY, CDR2 FYNNEI, per germline. The CDR3 consists of 13 residues. Trimming removed 7 bases at V and 7 bases at J, with 17 bases between. Written as DNA, the CDR3 is TGTGCCAGCAAGAGGCCAGGGGACATGGAGCAGTACTTC. Protein: CASKRPGDMEQYF.

In its sample, this clonotype was seen a few times. The rearrangement joins TRBV4-1 to TRBJ2-7; TRBD2 matches 7 bases. There are 14 residues in the CDR3. CDR1 is MGHRA and CDR2 is YSYEKL in the germline V gene. The junction had 9 bases not matched to a gene; V was cut back by 3 bases and J by 7 bases. The chain's CDR3 is CASSHSGTPREQYF. The CDR3 DNA follows: TGCGCCAGCAGCCACAGCGGGACTCCGCGGGAGCAGTACTTC.

This clonotype was observed a few times. J is TRBJ2-5 and V is TRBV4-2; tentative D call: TRBD2 (6 bases). CDR1 and CDR2 (germline): LGHNA, YNFKEQ. V was clipped by 5 bases and J by 3 bases, with 10 bases between them. The length of the CDR3 is 13 residues. CDR3 sequence: CASSSREKETQYF. CDR3 nucleotides: TGTGCCAGCAGCTCCCGGGAGAAAGAGACCCAGTACTTC.

At least ten counts were recorded for this clonotype. The rearrangement uses TRBV12-3 or TRBV12-4 and TRBJ2-3; D perhaps matches TRBD1 (8 bases). V lost 6 bases and J lost 0, with 22 bases in between. The CDR3 runs 18 residues. CDR3 amino acids: CASRGGTGESRSTDTQYF. CDR3 bases: TGTGCCAGCAGGGGAGGGACAGGAGAGAGTCGTAGCACAGATACGCAGTATTTT.

For this clonotype: It may be a read error: a sequence one base away is much more abundant. This chain uses TRBV20-1 with TRBJ2-3; D possibly corresponds to TRBD2 (6 bases). The germline gives CDR1 DFQATT, CDR2 SNEGSKA (reference sequence). The CDR3 has 11 amino acids. V lost 2 bases to trimming and J lost 8 bases, with 8 bases between them. The CDR3 region is CSARQGGTQYF. In DNA, the CDR3 is TGCAGTGCTAGACAGGGAGGTACGCAGTATTTT.

This clonotype was counted at least ten times. The genes are TRBV7-9 and TRBJ2-5; 7 nucleotides agree with TRBD2. J lost 5 bases, V lost 2 bases, and 5 bases had no gene match. Germline V CDR1 and CDR2: SEHNR, FQNEAQ (reference sequence). The length of the CDR3 is 14 residues. The DNA of the CDR3 is TGTGCCAGCAGCTTACGAGCGGGACGGGAGACCCAGTACTTC. It is translated as CASSLRAGRETQYF.

In this sample, this clonotype turned up a few times. The chain couples TRBV20-1 to TRBJ1-5; tentative D call: TRBD1 (6 bases). Trimming pared 3 bases from V and 1 base from J, leaving 10 bases between. Germline values: CDR1 DFQATT, CDR2 SNEGSKA (reference sequence). The CDR3 contains 14 residues. The CDR3 region has the DNA TGCAGTGCTAGGATGGGGGGCAGCAATCAGCCCCAGCATTTT. Translating it yields CSARMGGSNQPQHF.

This clonotype was observed a handful of times. The chain couples TRBV3-1 to TRBJ2-5; perhaps TRBD1 as D (6 bases). V lost 6 bases and J lost 5, with 13 bases in between. The CDR3 runs 13 residues. CDR1 LGHDT and CDR2 YNNKEL come from the germline V gene (reference sequence). The CDR3 nucleotides read TGTGCCAGCAGGTCAGGGGTCCAGGAGACCCAGTACTTC. It codes for CASRSGVQETQYF.

This clonotype came up many times. The J gene is TRBJ2-7, the V gene TRBV15; maybe TRBD1 (6 bases). Germline loops: CDR1 LNHNV, CDR2 YYDKDF (reference sequence). Between the trimmed V and J ends, which lost 1 base and 3 bases, there was a span of 22 bases. The CDR3 spans 18 residues. CDR3 nucleotides: TGTGCCACCAGCAGAGTCGCTTTCGACAGGACAGTAAACTACGAGCAGTACTTC. Translation: CATSRVAFDRTVNYEQYF.

This clonotype was detected many times. This sequence joins TRBV11-2 and TRBJ2-3; the D gene is possibly TRBD2 (6 bases). The V gene's germline CDR1 is SGHAT and CDR2 FQNNGV. V gave up 5 bases and J gave up 2 bases, with 26 bases separating them. The CDR3 sequence is 19 residues long. CDR3 nucleotide sequence: TGTGCCAGCAGCCAGACTCGGGACTTTCTAGCGCCCGACACAGATACGCAGTATTTT. Protein sequence: CASSQTRDFLAPDTDTQYF.

This clonotype showed up just a few times. The V gene is TRBV12-5, the J gene TRBJ1-5, with 7 nucleotides matching TRBD1. This CDR3 is 19 amino acids long. The J segment lost 0 bases and the V segment lost 1 base, leaving 12 bases of the junction unmatched. From germline, CDR1 is LGHNT and CDR2 FRNRAP. CDR3 residues: CASGLAGDSTHLSNQPQHF. CDR3 DNA sequence: TGTGCTAGTGGTTTGGCTGGGGACAGTACCCATCTTAGCAATCAGCCCCAGCATTTT.

This clonotype occurred a few times. The chain links TRBV25-1 to TRBJ2-7; D not certain. Trimming shortened V by 4 bases and J by 0 bases, and 10 bases separated the two germline ends. Germline assignment: CDR1 MGHDK and CDR2 SYGVNS. This CDR3 comprises 14 residues. The CDR3 nucleotides are TGTGCCAGCAGTGTTTACTCCTACTCCTACGAGCAGTACTTC. Translating it yields CASSVYSYSYEQYF.

This clonotype was picked up many times. V usage is TRBV11-2 and J usage is TRBJ1-1; a possible D gene is TRBD1 (5 bases). Germline CDR1 reads SGHAT; CDR2 reads FQNNGV. V gave up 0 bases and J gave up 6 bases, with 11 bases separating them. This CDR3 is built from 14 residues. The CDR3 is CASSLDGAVSEAFF. The CDR3 DNA is TGTGCCAGCAGCTTAGATGGGGCAGTTTCTGAAGCTTTCTTT.

This clonotype was seen ten or more times. The chain uses TRBV6-1 and TRBJ2-5; 8 nucleotides agree with TRBD2. The CDR3 is 13 residues long. The trim removed 6 bases at V and 5 bases at J, leaving 5 bases unmatched. The germline CDR1 and CDR2 sequences are MNHNS and SASEGT. Written as DNA, the CDR3 is TGTGCCAGCAGGGGAGCGGGGGTGGAGACCCAGTACTTC. Amino acids: CASRGAGVETQYF.